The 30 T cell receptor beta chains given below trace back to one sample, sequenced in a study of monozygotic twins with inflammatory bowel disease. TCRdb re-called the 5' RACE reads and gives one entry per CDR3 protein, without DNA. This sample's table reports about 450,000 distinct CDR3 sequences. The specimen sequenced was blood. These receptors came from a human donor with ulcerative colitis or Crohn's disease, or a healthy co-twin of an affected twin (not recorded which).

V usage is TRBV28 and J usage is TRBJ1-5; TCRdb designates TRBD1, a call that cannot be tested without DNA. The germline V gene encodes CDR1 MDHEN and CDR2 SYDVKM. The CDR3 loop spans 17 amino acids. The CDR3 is CASSSLREGRFDQPQHF.

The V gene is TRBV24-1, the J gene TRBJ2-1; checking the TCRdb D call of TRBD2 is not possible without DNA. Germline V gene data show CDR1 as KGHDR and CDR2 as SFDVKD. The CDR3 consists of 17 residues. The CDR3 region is CATSDASTSGGYNEQFF.

The CDR3 sequence: CASSVQGYEQYF. The chain couples TRBV5-1 to TRBJ2-7; TCRdb outputs TRBD1, but without DNA this stays unchecked. The V gene's germline CDR1 is SGHRS and CDR2 YFSETQ. CDR3 length: 12 residues.

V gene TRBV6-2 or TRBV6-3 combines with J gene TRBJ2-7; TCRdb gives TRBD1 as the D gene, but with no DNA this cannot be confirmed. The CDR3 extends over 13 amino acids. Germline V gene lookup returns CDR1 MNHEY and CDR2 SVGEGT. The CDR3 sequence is CASNGQGRYEQYF.

This CDR3 is CASSVWTEDTQYF. The gene calls are TRBV7-2 and TRBJ2-5; the D call from TCRdb, TRBD1, cannot be confirmed without DNA. The CDR3 contains 13 residues. Germline CDR1 reads SGHTA; CDR2 reads FQGNSA.

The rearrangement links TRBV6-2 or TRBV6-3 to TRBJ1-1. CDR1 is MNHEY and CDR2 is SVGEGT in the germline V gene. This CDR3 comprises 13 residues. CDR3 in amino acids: CASSYGDTAEAFF.

CDR3 region: CASSSQRRETQYF. The chain is built from TRBV27 and TRBJ2-5. This CDR3 comprises 13 residues. CDR1 and CDR2 from the germline V gene are MNHEY and SMNVEV (reference sequence).

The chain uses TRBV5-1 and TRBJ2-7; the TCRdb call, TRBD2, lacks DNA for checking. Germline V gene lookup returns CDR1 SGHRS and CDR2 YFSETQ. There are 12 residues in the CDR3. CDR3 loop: CASSLDGSEQYF.

CDR3: CASSQELAVYGAYNSPLHF. The chain combines TRBV3-1 with TRBJ1-6. Germline-derived CDR1 and CDR2 are LGHDT and YNNKEL (reference sequence). The CDR3 consists of 19 residues.

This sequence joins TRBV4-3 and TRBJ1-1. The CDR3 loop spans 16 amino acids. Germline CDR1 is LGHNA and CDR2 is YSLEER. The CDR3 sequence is CASSQDNAGLYTEAFF.

CDR3 sequence: CASSLRGGYNEQFF. The J gene is TRBJ2-1, the V gene TRBV27; with no DNA, the TCRdb D assignment of TRBD2 cannot be verified. CDR3 size: 14 residues. Per germline, CDR1 MNHEY and CDR2 SMNVEV (reference sequence).

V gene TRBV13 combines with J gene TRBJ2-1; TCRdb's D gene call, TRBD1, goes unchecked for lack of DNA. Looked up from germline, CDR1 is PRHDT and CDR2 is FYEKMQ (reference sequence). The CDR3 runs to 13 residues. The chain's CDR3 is CASSWDSHNEQFF.

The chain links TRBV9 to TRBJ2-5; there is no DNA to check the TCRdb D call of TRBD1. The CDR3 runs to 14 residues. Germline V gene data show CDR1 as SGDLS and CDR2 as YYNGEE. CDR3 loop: CASSDTSGHATQYF.

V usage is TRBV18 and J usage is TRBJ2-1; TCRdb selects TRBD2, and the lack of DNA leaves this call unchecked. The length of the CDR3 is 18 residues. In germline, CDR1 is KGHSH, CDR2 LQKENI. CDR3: CASSPQRATSGRKDEQFF.

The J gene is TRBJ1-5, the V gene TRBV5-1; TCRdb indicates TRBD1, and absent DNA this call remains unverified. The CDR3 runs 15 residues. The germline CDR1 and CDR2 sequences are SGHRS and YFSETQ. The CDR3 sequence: CASSQQGSKNQPQHF.

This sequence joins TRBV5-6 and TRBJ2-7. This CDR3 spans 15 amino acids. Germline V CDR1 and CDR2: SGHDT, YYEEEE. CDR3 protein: CASSLPELSRSEQYF. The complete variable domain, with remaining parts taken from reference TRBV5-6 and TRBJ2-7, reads DAGVTQSPTHLIKTRGQQVTLRCSPKSGHDTVSWYQQALGQGPQFIFQYYEEEERQRGNFPDRFSGHQFPNYSSELNVNALLLGDSALYLCASSLPELSRSEQYFGPGTRLTVT.

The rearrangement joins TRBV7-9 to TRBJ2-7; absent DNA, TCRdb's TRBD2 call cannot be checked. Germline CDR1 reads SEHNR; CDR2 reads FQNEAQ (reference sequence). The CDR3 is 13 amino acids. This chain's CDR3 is CASSHGLADEQYF.

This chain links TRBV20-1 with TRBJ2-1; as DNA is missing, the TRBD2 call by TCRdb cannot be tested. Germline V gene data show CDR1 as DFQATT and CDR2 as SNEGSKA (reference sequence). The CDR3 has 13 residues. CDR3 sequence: CSGRSGTYNEQFF.

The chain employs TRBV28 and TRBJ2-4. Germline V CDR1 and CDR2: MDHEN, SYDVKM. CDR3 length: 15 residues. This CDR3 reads CASSRTGLAENIQYF.

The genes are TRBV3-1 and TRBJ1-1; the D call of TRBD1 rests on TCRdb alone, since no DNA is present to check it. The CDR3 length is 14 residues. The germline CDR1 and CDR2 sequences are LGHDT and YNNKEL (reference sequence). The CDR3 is CASSSSGQGAFAFF.

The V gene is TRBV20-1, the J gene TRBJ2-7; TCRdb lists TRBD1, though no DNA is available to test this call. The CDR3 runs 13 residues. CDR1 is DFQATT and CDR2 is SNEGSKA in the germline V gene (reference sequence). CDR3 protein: CSARGRGYYEQYF.

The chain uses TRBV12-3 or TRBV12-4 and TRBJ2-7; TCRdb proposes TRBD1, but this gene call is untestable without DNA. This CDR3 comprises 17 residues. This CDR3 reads CASGRYSGGAQGYEQYF.

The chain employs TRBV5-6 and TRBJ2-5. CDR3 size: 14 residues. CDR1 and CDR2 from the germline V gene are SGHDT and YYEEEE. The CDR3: CASSLAGVQETQYF. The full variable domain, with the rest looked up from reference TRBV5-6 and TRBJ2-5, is DAGVTQSPTHLIKTRGQQVTLRCSPKSGHDTVSWYQQALGQGPQFIFQYYEEEERQRGNFPDRFSGHQFPNYSSELNVNALLLGDSALYLCASSLAGVQETQYFGPGTRLLVL.

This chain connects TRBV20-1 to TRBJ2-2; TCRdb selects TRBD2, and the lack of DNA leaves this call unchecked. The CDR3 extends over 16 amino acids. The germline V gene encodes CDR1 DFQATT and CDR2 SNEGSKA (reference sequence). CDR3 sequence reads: CSARDPGSGGTGELFF.

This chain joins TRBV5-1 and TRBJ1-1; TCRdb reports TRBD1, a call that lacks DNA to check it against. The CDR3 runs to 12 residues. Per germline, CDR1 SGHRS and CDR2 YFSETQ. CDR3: CASTPGLTEAFF.

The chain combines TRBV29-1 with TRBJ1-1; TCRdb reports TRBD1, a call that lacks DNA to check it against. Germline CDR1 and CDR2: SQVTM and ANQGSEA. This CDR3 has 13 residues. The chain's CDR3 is CSVFRGANTEAFF.

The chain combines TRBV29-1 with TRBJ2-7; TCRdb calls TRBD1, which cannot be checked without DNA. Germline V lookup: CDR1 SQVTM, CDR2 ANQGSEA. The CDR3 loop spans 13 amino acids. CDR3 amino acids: CSGIMDTSYEQYF.

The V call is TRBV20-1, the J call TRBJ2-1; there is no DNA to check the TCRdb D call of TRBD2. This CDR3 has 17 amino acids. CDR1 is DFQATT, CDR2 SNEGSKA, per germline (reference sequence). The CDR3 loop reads CSARTSGGARSYNEQFF.

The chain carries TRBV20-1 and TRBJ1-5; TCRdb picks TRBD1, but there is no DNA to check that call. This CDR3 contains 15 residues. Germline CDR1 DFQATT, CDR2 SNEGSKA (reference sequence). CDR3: CSARDSGGGSQPQHF.

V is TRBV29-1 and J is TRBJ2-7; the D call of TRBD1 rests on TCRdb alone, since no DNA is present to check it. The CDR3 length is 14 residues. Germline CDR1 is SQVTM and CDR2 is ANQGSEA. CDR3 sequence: CSISGQGNYYEHYF.